Listed here is a single T cell receptor (beta chain). Its antigen remains unknown. Clones were read by immunoSEQ multiplex PCR, and TCRdb kept only the in-frame ones, dropping some. The sample holds roughly 40,000 clones, approximately 86% seen once. The sample is drawn from a study of T cells in localized non-small cell lung cancer. The CDR3 covers 14 residues. Per the germline V gene, CDR1 is SGHTS and CDR2 is YDEGEE. The ends were cut back, 3 bases at V and 0 bases at J, with 10 bases in the middle. General observations from the study: Adjacent lung exhibited a median of around 60 among the 100 most abundant tumor clones. Uninvolved adjacent lung showed peak T cell clonality, exceeding tumor. Without multi-region sequencing, intratumor heterogeneity could not be excluded. Blood T cell density predicted longer survival; adjacent-lung clonality, shorter.

The V and J genes are TRBV5-8 and TRBJ2-7; D is ambiguous. The receptor's source is a man aged 18-55 years with stage I lung adenocarcinoma. Sequencing used peripheral blood, obtained before any cancer treatment. In DNA form, the CDR3 reads TGTGCCAGCAGCTCCCGACTGATCTCCTACGAGCAGTACTTC. This codes for CASSSRLISYEQYF.